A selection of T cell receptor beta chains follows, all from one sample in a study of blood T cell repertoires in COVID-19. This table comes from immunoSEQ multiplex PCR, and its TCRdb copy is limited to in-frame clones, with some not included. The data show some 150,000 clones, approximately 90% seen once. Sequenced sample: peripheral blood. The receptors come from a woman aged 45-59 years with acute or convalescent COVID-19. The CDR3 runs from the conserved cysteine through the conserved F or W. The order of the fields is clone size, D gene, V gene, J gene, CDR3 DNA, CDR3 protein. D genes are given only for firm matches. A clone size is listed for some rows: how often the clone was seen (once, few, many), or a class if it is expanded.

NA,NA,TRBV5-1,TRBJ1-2,TGCGCCAGCAGCTTCGGAGGGAGAGGAAACTATGGCTACACCTTC,CASSFGGRGNYGYTF
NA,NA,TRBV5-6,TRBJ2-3,TGTGCCAGCAGCTTGTACAGGGGAGGCCCAGATACGCAGTATTTT,CASSLYRGGPDTQYF
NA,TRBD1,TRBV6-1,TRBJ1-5,TGTGCCAGCAGTGAAGGACAGGGACAAAGCAATCAGCCCCAGCATTTT,CASSEGQGQSNQPQHF
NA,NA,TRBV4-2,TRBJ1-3,TGTGCCAGCAGCCAAACAAACTCTGGAAACACCATATATTTT,CASSQTNSGNTIYF
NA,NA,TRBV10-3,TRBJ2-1,TGTGGAACGGGTAGCGTCAATGAGCAGTTCTTC,CGTGSVNEQFF
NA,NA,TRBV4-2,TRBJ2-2,TGTGCCAGCAGCCAAGAAGAGACAGGACGGGCCGGGGAGCTGTTTTTT,CASSQEETGRAGELFF
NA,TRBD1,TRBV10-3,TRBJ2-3,TGTGCCATCAGTACAGGGGTTAGCACAGATACGCAGTATTTT,CAISTGVSTDTQYF
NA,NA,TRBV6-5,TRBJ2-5,TGTGCCAGCACAAAGGGAGAAGAGACCCAGTACTTC,CASTKGEETQYF
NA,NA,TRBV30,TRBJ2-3,TGTGCCTGGAGTCCTGGGGGGGGCGCATCGTGGGATACGCAGTATTTT,CAWSPGGGASWDTQYF
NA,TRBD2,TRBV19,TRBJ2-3,TGTGCCAGTAGTGCCCGGACTAGCGGGACCGAAGATACGCAGTATTTT,CASSARTSGTEDTQYF
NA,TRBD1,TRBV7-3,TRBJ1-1,TGTGCCAGCAGCTTAAACGGACAGGGACTCAACACTGAAGCTTTCTTT,CASSLNGQGLNTEAFF
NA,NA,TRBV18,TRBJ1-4,TGTGCCAGCTCACCCGACAGCCCCTTGGGTGAAAAACTGTTTTTT,CASSPDSPLGEKLFF
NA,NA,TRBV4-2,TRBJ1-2,TGTGCCAGCAGCCAAGATGTTACAGGGATAGACTATGGCTACACCTTC,CASSQDVTGIDYGYTF
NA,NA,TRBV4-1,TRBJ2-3,TGCGCCAGCAGCCAACCCGGCACAGATACGCAGTATTTT,CASSQPGTDTQYF
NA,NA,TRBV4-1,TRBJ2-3,TGCGCCAGCAGCCACGGGCAGAGGGCAGCCACAGATACGCAGTATTTT,CASSHGQRAATDTQYF
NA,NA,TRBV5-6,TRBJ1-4,TGTGCCAGCAGCTTGGTTCGGGCAACTAATGAAAAACTGTTTTTT,CASSLVRATNEKLFF
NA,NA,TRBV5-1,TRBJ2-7,TGCGCCAGCAGCGTTGGGGGAGGATTCTCCTACGAGCAGTACTTC,CASSVGGGFSYEQYF
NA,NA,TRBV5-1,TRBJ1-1,TGCGCCAGCAGCTTCCTGGACAGGAACACTGAAGCTTTCTTT,CASSFLDRNTEAFF
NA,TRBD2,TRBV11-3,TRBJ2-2,TGTGCCAGCAGCTTAGGCGGGGGAGAGTACACCGGGGAGCTGTTTTTT,CASSLGGGEYTGELFF
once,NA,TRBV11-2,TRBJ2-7,TGTGCCAGCAGCTTGGGCCGGATCTCCTACGAGCAGTACTTC,CASSLGRISYEQYF
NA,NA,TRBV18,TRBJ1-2,TGTGCCAGCTCAGCCCCTCAGGGGAGCTATGGCTACACCTTC,CASSAPQGSYGYTF
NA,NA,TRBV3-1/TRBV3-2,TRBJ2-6,TGTGCCAGCAGCCTCAGAGGCAAGGAGTCTGGGGCCAACGTCCTGACTTTC,CASSLRGKESGANVLTF
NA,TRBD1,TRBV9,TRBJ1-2,TGTGCCAGCAGCGTAGCAGCAGGGGGAACTTCTAGCTACACCTTC,CASSVAAGGTSSYTF